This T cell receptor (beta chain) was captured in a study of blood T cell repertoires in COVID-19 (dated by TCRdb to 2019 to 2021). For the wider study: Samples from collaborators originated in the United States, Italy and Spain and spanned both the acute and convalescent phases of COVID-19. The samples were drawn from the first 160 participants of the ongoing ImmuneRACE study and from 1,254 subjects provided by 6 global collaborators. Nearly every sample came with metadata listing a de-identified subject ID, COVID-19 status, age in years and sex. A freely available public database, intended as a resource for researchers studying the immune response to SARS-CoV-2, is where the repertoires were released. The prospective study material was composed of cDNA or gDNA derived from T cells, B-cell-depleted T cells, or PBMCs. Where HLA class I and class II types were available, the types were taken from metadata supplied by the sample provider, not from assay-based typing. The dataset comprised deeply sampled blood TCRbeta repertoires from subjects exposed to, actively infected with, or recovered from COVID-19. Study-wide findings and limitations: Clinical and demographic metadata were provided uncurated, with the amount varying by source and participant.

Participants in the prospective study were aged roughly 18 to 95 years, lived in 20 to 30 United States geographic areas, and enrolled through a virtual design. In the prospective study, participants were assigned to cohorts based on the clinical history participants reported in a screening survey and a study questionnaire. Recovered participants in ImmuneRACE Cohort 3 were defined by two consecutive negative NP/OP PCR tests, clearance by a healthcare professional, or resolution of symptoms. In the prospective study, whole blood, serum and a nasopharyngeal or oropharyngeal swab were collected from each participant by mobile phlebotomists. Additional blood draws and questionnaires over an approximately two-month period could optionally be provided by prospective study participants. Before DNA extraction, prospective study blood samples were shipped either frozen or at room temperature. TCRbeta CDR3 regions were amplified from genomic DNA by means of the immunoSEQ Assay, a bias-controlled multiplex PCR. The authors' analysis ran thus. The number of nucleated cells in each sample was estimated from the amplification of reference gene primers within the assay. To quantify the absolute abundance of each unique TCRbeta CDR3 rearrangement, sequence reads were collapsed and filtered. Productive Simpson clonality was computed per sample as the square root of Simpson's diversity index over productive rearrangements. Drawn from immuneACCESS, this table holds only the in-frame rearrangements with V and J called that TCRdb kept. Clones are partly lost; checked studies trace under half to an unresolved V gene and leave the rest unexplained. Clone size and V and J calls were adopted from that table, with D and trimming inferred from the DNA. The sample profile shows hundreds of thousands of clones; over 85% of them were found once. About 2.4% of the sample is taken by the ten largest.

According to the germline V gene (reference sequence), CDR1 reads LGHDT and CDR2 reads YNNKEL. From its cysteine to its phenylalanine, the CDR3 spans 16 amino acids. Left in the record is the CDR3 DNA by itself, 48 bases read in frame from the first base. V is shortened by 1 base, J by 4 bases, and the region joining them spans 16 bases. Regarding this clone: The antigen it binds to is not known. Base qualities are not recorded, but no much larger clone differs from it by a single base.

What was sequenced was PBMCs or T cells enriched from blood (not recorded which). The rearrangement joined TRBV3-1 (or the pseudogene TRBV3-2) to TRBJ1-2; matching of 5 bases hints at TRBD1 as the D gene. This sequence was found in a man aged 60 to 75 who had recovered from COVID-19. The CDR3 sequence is CASSQGSREFGYGYTF. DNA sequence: TGTGCCAGCAGCCAAGGATCCAGGGAATTCGGCTATGGCTACACCTTC.